This T cell receptor (beta chain) originates from a study of blood T cells in healthy people across ages. Findings and limits, study-wide: Using unsorted PBMCs precluded a conclusive naive versus antigen-experienced comparison.

Germline V CDR1 and CDR2: SQVTM, ANQGSEA. The CDR3 has 12 residues. The J segment lost 3 bases and the V segment lost 4 bases, leaving 2 bases of the junction unmatched. Samples each yielded at least 5 micrograms of total RNA. In its sample, this clonotype was seen many times. The antigen remains unidentified. Primed by a sample-barcoded 5' primer and a J-beta primer mix, a second PCR proceeded for about 6 to 11 cycles. TCRdb itself ran the 5' RACE reads through MiXCR, one entry per CDR3 protein. The sample carries some 800,000 distinct CDR3 sequences, approximately 25% recorded once. These data were also filed under a second study, of T cells of mothers and their children. That source adds: Donors were a few healthy Caucasian mothers and their six children.

The chain has TRBV29-1 and TRBJ2-7; TRBD1 matches 8 bases. Sequencing used blood. This clonotype originated in a boy younger than 18 in good health. CDR3 DNA: TGCAGCGTTGGTGGGACAGGCTACGAGCAGTACTTC. Protein: CSVGGTGYEQYF.